Below, 21 T cell receptor beta chains from the same sample are listed, as sequenced in a study of shared clonotypes between healthy human individuals. The method was immunoSEQ multiplex PCR; TCRdb's version includes in-frame clones alone and lacks a portion of them. The sample has about 2.4 million clones; over 85% are singletons. Sequencing used naive CD4+ T cells from PBMCs. Noted subset: CD45RA+ positively selected. The receptors were gathered from a man aged 18 to 30 in good health. Some clones in this sample may be carry-over from other donors' samples.

On this clone: The same CDR3 also results from other DNA sequences found in this sample. The rearrangement joins TRBV5-1 to TRBJ1-3, with D hard to call. The V end was cut by 0 bases, the J end by 0 bases, with 7 bases between. The CDR3 has 15 residues. Germline lookup yields CDR1 SGHRS and CDR2 YFSETQ. This chain's CDR3 is CASSLGGSSGNTIYF. The CDR3 nucleotides are TGCGCCAGCAGCTTGGGAGGGTCCTCTGGAAACACCATATATTTT.

The chain employs TRBV5-1 and TRBJ2-5; D is undetermined. V gave up 4 bases and J gave up 3 bases, with 13 bases separating them. Germline CDR1 reads SGHRS; CDR2 reads YFSETQ. CDR3 length equals 14 residues. CDR3 protein: CASSQVIREETQYF. In DNA, the CDR3 is TGCGCCAGCAGCCAAGTGATTAGGGAAGAGACCCAGTACTTC.

This chain connects TRBV5-4 to TRBJ2-7, with TRBD1 as a possible D gene (5 bases). V was clipped by 4 bases and J by 1 base, with 15 bases between them. The CDR3 sequence is 15 residues long. In germline, CDR1 is SGHNT, CDR2 YYREEE (reference sequence). The DNA for the CDR3 is TGTGCCAGCAGCCCTCTGCGGCAGGGATCCTACGAGCAGTACTTC. Translation gives CASSPLRQGSYEQYF.

This chain links TRBV12-5 with TRBJ2-3, with unresolved D. This CDR3 has 14 residues. Trimming took 1 base from V and 4 from J, leaving 9 bases between them. Germline CDR1 LGHNT, CDR2 FRNRAP. The CDR3 nucleotides are TGTGCTAGTGGTTTGGGAAGGACCTCAGATACGCAGTATTTT. Its translation is CASGLGRTSDTQYF.

On this clone: The sample carries other DNA sequences with the same CDR3. V gene TRBV5-1 combines with J gene TRBJ2-5; D is unresolved. Looked up from germline, CDR1 is SGHRS and CDR2 is YFSETQ. V gave up 4 bases and J gave up 1 base, with 8 bases separating them. The CDR3 sequence is 13 residues long. CDR3 in amino acids: CASSITVQETQYF. The CDR3 coding sequence is TGCGCCAGCAGCATTACAGTCCAAGAGACCCAGTACTTC.

The V gene is TRBV27, the J gene TRBJ1-5; D is possibly TRBD1 (6 bases). Germline V lookup: CDR1 MNHEY, CDR2 SMNVEV (reference sequence). The germline V and J ends were trimmed by 6 bases and 7 bases, with 16 bases remaining between them. This CDR3 is built from 14 residues. CDR3 protein: CASSNTGISQPQHF. As DNA, the CDR3 is TGTGCCAGCAGCAATACAGGGATTTCACAGCCCCAGCATTTT.

This chain links TRBV5-1 with TRBJ2-7; 10 positions match TRBD1. V shed 0 bases, J shed 7 bases, and the junction held 13 bases outside the gene matches. CDR1 is SGHRS, CDR2 YFSETQ, per germline. The CDR3 consists of 17 residues. In nucleotides, the CDR3 is TGCGCCAGCAGCTTGGTCGCGACAGGGGGCCCGCCTAGGGAGCAGTACTTC. This codes for CASSLVATGGPPREQYF.

The V and J genes are TRBV11-1 and TRBJ1-2, with 7 nucleotides matching TRBD1. Germline lookup yields CDR1 SGHAT and CDR2 FQDESV (reference sequence). The junction had 6 bases not matched to a gene; V was cut back by 2 bases and J by 6 bases. This CDR3 is 14 amino acids long. CDR3 residues: CASSLSRGWHGYTF. The CDR3 nucleotides are TGTGCCAGCAGCTTATCCAGGGGGTGGCATGGCTACACCTTC.

The V call is TRBV5-8, the J call TRBJ2-3; perhaps TRBD2 as D (5 bases). The CDR3 has 16 amino acids. Looked up from germline, CDR1 is SGHTS and CDR2 is YDEGEE. The V gene lost 6 bases and the J gene lost 0 bases, with 17 bases spanning the gap. CDR3 amino acids: CASTSGKESSTDTQYF. CDR3 in DNA: TGTGCCAGCACCTCCGGGAAGGAATCTAGCACAGATACGCAGTATTTT.

For this clone: Distinct nucleotide sequences in the sample also encode this CDR3. J is TRBJ2-7 and V is TRBV20-1; D call uncertain. Germline CDR1 is DFQATT and CDR2 is SNEGSKA (reference sequence). V dropped 5 bases and J dropped 2 bases, with 4 bases sitting between them. The CDR3 is made up of 10 amino acids. CDR3 sequence: CSAGPYEQYF. The CDR3 DNA follows: TGCAGTGCTGGACCCTACGAGCAGTACTTC.

The chain joins TRBV9 to TRBJ2-3; possibly TRBD1 or TRBD2 for D (5 bases each). The CDR3 spans 15 residues. Germline V gene sequence: CDR1 SGDLS, CDR2 YYNGEE. V was pared by 2 bases and J by 7 bases, with 17 bases between. The CDR3 DNA follows: TGTGCCAGCAGCGTTCGGGGCAGGGTGGATAATACGCAGTATTTT. This encodes CASSVRGRVDNTQYF.

For the CDR3, the DNA is TGTGCCAGTAGTATCCCCATGGGGGGCGCGTTAGGATCCCAGTACTTC. It is translated as CASSIPMGGALGSQYF. This chain links TRBV19 with TRBJ2-5; D is possibly TRBD1 or TRBD2 (6 bases each). Per the germline V gene, CDR1 is LNHDA and CDR2 is SQIVND (reference sequence). The V end was cut by 3 bases, the J end by 9 bases, with 23 bases between. This CDR3 region has 16 residues.

J is TRBJ1-4 and V is TRBV5-1; the D is unclear. The CDR3 is made up of 13 amino acids. The V end lost 0 bases, the J end lost 8 bases, and 8 bases lay between the germline ends. Germline CDR1 is SGHRS and CDR2 is YFSETQ. The CDR3 region is CASSLEGREKLFF. The CDR3 DNA reads TGCGCCAGCAGCTTGGAAGGGAGAGAAAAACTGTTTTTT.

CDR3 loop: CASSQTSIHNEQFF. CDR3 sequence (DNA): TGTGCCAGTAGCCAGACTAGTATCCACAATGAGCAGTTCTTC. The rearrangement joins TRBV19 to TRBJ2-1; the D gene is possibly TRBD2 (6 bases). Per germline, CDR1 LNHDA and CDR2 SQIVND (reference sequence). The CDR3 length is 14 residues. Trimming took 6 bases from V and 5 from J, leaving 14 bases between them. The entire variable domain, with the rest obtained from reference TRBV19 and TRBJ2-1, is as follows: DGGITQSPKYLFRKEGQNVTLSCEQNLNHDAMYWYRQDPGQGLRLIYYSQIVNDFQKGDIAEGYSVSREKKESFPLTVTSAQKNPTAFYLCASSQTSIHNEQFFGPGTRLTVL.

The V gene is TRBV7-9, the J gene TRBJ2-6, with TRBD2 identical over 7 bases. Trimming at V came to 2 bases and at J to 2 bases, leaving 9 bases not matched to a gene. The CDR3 totals 18 residues. Germline values: CDR1 SEHNR, CDR2 FQNEAQ (reference sequence). CDR3 DNA sequence: TGTGCCAGCAGCTTACGGCGGGGGATGGTAGCTGGGGCCAACGTCCTGACTTTC. Translated, it gives CASSLRRGMVAGANVLTF.

The chain couples TRBV11-2 to TRBJ1-6; maybe TRBD1 (6 bases). Trimming stripped 5 bases from V and 10 bases from J, with 18 bases between. Germline V gene lookup returns CDR1 SGHAT and CDR2 FQNNGV. There are 15 residues in the CDR3. The CDR3 here is CASSPGAGGYSPLHF. The CDR3 DNA is TGTGCCAGCAGCCCGGGGGCAGGTGGTTACTCACCCCTCCACTTT.

The rearrangement joins TRBV5-1 to TRBJ1-2; D is undetermined. This CDR3 comprises 18 residues. V gave up 0 bases and J gave up 2 bases, with 20 bases separating them. Germline V gene lookup returns CDR1 SGHRS and CDR2 YFSETQ. CDR3 DNA sequence: TGCGCCAGCAGCTTGGTTACAGCCTCCTCCCTACCCAACTATGGCTACACCTTC. It yields the protein CASSLVTASSLPNYGYTF. Based on the CDR3 plus reference TRBV5-1 and TRBJ1-2, the full variable domain is KAGVTQTPRYLIKTRGQQVTLSCSPISGHRSVSWYQQTPGQGLQFLFEYFSETQRNKGNFPGRFSGRQFSNSRSEMNVSTLELGDSALYLCASSLVTASSLPNYGYTFGSGTRLTVV.

The CDR3 nucleotides are TGTGCCAGCAGTGAAGTGGGACAGGCCTCCTACGAGCAGTACTTC. As protein: CASSEVGQASYEQYF. This chain connects TRBV25-1 to TRBJ2-7; 8 bases are shared with TRBD1. The CDR3 sequence is 15 residues long. Germline V gene sequence: CDR1 MGHDK, CDR2 SYGVNS. After removal of 2 bases from V and 0 bases from J, the junction contained 3 bases not matched to a gene.

The J gene is TRBJ2-2, the V gene TRBV9, with 14 bases aligning to TRBD2. The CDR3 sequence is 17 residues long. Germline assignment: CDR1 SGDLS and CDR2 YYNGEE. V was pared by 4 bases and J by 1 base, with 3 bases of the junction left unmatched. CDR3 region: CASSPGLAGVNTGELFF. CDR3 DNA sequence: TGTGCCAGCAGCCCGGGACTAGCGGGAGTGAACACCGGGGAGCTGTTTTTT.

Only one count was recorded for this clone. The J gene is TRBJ2-1, the V gene TRBV7-3; D unclear. The CDR3 spans 12 residues. Germline-derived CDR1 and CDR2 are SGHTA and FQGTGA. Trimming removed 2 bases from V and 8 bases from J, with 7 bases in between. This chain's CDR3 is CASSLGVDEQFF. The CDR3 DNA reads TGTGCCAGCAGCTTAGGGGTCGATGAGCAGTTCTTC.

The V gene is TRBV7-2, the J gene TRBJ1-1, with a tentative D call TRBD1 (5 bases). Trimming cost V 6 bases and J 1 base, with 9 bases left between them. The CDR3 is 13 residues long. Germline loops: CDR1 SGHTA, CDR2 FQGNSA. The CDR3 loop is CASRRQSNTEAFF. The CDR3 DNA sequence: TGTGCCAGCAGGCGACAGTCGAACACTGAAGCTTTCTTT.